This T cell receptor (beta chain) was profiled in a study of blood T cell repertoires in COVID-19. Across the whole study: Samples of COVID-19 (acute and convalescent) were obtained from the United States, Italy and Spain.

V shed 4 bases, J shed 4 bases, and the junction held 5 bases outside the gene matches. CDR3 length: 15 residues. CDR1 is SGHDT and CDR2 is YYEEEE in the germline V gene. Only in-frame clones appear in the TCRdb table, and some are missing; sequencing was by immunoSEQ multiplex PCR. Among some 260,000 clones listed, around 90% were seen once. What was sequenced was PBMCs or T cells enriched from blood (not recorded which). The sequence was collected from a woman between 18 and 29 years old who had recovered from COVID-19. The rearrangement joins TRBV5-6 to TRBJ2-7; 13 bases match TRBD2. This chain's CDR3 is CASSLRLAGGYEQYF. The CDR3 DNA follows: TGTGCCAGCAGCCTGCGACTAGCGGGAGGATACGAGCAGTACTTC.